Listed here are 10 T cell receptor beta chains from one sample, sequenced in a study of shared clonotypes between healthy human individuals. CD8 cells classed as naive were CD45RO-negative and positively selected for CCR7, excluding terminally differentiated effector memory CD45RA+ cells. Generated by immunoSEQ multiplex PCR, the TCRdb table keeps only in-frame clones and is missing some. The table lists just over 2,000,000 clones, around 96% of them singletons. The sequenced sample consisted of naive CD8+ T cells sorted from blood. These receptor sequences come from a man aged 18 to 29 in good health.

CDR3: CASSGSASGLITDTQYF. CDR3 DNA sequence: TGTGCCAGCAGCGGGTCGGCTAGCGGGTTAATCACAGATACGCAGTATTTT. V gene TRBV9 combines with J gene TRBJ2-3; 8 bases line up with TRBD2. Germline CDR1 reads SGDLS; CDR2 reads YYNGEE. Trimming cost V 3 bases and J 2 bases; bases outside gene matches: 11. The CDR3 is made up of 17 amino acids. The variable domain in full, with the rest retrieved from reference TRBV9 and TRBJ2-3, is DSGVTQTPKHLITATGQRVTLRCSPRSGDLSVYWYQQSLDQGLQFLIQYYNGEERAKGNILERFSAQQFPDLHSELNLSSLELGDSALYFCASSGSASGLITDTQYFGPGTRLTVL.

Concerning this clone itself: The sample has other DNA sequences that encode this CDR3 too. The chain links TRBV5-1 to TRBJ1-1; 8 positions match TRBD1. The CDR3 length is 13 residues. Germline CDR1 and CDR2: SGHRS and YFSETQ. J gave up 4 bases and V 4 bases, and 3 bases lay outside the gene matches. The CDR3 DNA sequence: TGCGCCAGCAGCGGTACAGGGGGCACTGAAGCTTTCTTT. This sequence encodes CASSGTGGTEAFF.

The chain has TRBV2 and TRBJ2-7, with D possibly called TRBD1 or TRBD2 (5 bases each). The CDR3 extends over 15 amino acids. Trimming cost V 2 bases and J 6 bases, with 17 bases left between them. CDR1 is SNHLY, CDR2 FYNNEI, per germline. This CDR3 is CASSEYPLGDGEQYF. In DNA, the CDR3 is TGTGCCAGCAGTGAATACCCCTTAGGGGACGGCGAGCAGTACTTC.

The chain employs TRBV4-1 and TRBJ1-3; perhaps TRBD1 as D (5 bases). The germline V and J ends were trimmed by 0 bases and 8 bases, with 20 bases remaining between them. Germline-derived CDR1 and CDR2 are MGHRA and YSYEKL. There are 17 residues in the CDR3. CDR3 region: CASSQDPDSDQGDTIYF. DNA of the CDR3: TGCGCCAGCAGCCAAGATCCTGACAGCGACCAGGGTGACACCATATATTTT.

The rearrangement links TRBV11-2 to TRBJ2-1; unclear D gene. The V gene's germline CDR1 is SGHAT and CDR2 FQNNGV. Trimming took 5 bases from V and 1 from J, leaving 12 bases between them. This CDR3 spans 15 amino acids. The CDR3 DNA is TGTGCCAGCAGCATACTGGACGAGTCCTACAATGAGCAGTTCTTC. It is translated as CASSILDESYNEQFF.

Only one count was recorded for this clone. At one of its ends the junction is not consistent with the germline gene, which may arise from a read error. V and J are TRBV5-6 and TRBJ1-5, with TRBD1 matching 7 bases. The CDR3 length is 14 residues. Germline loops: CDR1 SGHDT, CDR2 YYEEEE. Here the CDR3 reads CASSLGDSSQPQHF. In DNA form, the CDR3 reads TGTGCCAGCAGCTTGGGGGACAGCAGTCAGCCCCAGCATTTT.

The J gene is TRBJ2-3, the V gene TRBV27; possible D gene TRBD1, 5 bases. CDR1 is MNHEY, CDR2 SMNVEV, per germline (reference sequence). The germline V and J ends were trimmed by 6 bases and 0 bases, with 10 bases remaining between them. The CDR3 covers 14 residues. DNA for the CDR3: TGTGCCAGCAGGCAGACAGCTAGCACAGATACGCAGTATTTT. Its protein is CASRQTASTDTQYF.

The V call is TRBV30, the J call TRBJ2-7; 10 bases are a match to TRBD1. Germline CDR1 GTSNPN, CDR2 SVGIG (reference sequence). This CDR3 is 14 amino acids long. The V gene end was trimmed by 1 base and the J gene end by 3 bases; junction bases not matched to a gene: 3. This CDR3 is CAWSGTGGYYEQYF. In nucleotides, the CDR3 is TGTGCCTGGAGTGGGACAGGGGGGTACTACGAGCAGTACTTC.

J is TRBJ2-2 and V is TRBV10-1; D is perhaps TRBD2 (5 bases). This CDR3 spans 13 amino acids. V lost 3 bases to trimming and J lost 7 bases, with 9 bases between them. CDR1 is WNHNN, CDR2 SYGVQD, per germline (reference sequence). This CDR3 is CASSDEGSGELFF. CDR3 coding DNA: TGCGCCAGCAGTGATGAAGGGAGCGGGGAGCTGTTTTTT.

V usage is TRBV11-2 and J usage is TRBJ1-1, with D maybe TRBD1 (5 bases). Germline assignment: CDR1 SGHAT and CDR2 FQNNGV. This CDR3 is 13 amino acids long. V lost 3 bases and J lost 6, with 11 bases in between. The CDR3 region is CASSFGGYAEAFF. In DNA, the CDR3 is TGTGCCAGCAGCTTCGGGGGGTACGCTGAAGCTTTCTTT.